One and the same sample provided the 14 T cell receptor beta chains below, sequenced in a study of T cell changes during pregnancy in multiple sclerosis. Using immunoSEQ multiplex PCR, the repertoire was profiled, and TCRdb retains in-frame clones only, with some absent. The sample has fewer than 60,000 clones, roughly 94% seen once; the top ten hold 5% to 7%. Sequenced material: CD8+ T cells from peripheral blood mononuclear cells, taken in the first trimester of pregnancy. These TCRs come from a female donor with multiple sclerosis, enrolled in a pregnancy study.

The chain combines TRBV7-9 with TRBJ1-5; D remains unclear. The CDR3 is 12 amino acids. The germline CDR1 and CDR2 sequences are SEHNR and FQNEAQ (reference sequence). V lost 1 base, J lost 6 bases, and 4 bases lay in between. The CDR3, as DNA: TGTGCCAGCAGCTTAGACGGTCAGCCCCAGCATTTT. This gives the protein CASSLDGQPQHF.

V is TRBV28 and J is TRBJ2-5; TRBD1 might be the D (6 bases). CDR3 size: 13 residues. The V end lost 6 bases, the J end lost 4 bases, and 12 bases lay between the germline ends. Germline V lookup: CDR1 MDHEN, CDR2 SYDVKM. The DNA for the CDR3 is TGTGCCAGCAGCAAGGTCAGGGGAGAGACCCAGTACTTC. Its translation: CASSKVRGETQYF.

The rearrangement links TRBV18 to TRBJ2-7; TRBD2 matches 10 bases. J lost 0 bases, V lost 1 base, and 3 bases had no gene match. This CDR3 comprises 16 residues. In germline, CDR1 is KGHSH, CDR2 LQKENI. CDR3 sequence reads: CASSPQSGRASYEQYF. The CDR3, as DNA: TGTGCCAGCTCACCACAGAGCGGGAGGGCCTCCTACGAGCAGTACTTC.

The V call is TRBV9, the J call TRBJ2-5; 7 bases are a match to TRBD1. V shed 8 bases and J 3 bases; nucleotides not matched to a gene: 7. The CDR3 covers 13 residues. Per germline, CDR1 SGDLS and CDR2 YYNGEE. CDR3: CASRGTAEETQYF. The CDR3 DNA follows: TGTGCCAGTAGGGGGACAGCTGAAGAGACCCAGTACTTC.

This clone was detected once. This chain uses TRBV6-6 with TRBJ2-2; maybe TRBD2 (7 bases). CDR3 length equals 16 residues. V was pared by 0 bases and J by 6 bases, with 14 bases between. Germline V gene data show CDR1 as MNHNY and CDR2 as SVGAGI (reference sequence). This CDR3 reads CASSYSGGGSSGELFF. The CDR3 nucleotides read TGTGCCAGCAGTTACTCGGGAGGGGGGAGTTCCGGGGAGCTGTTTTTT.

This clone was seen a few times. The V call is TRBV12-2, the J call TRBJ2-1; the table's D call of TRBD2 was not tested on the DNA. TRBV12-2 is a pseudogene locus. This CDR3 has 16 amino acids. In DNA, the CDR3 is TGTGCAAGTCGCTCTCCGGGACTAGCGGGAAGCAATGAGCAGTTCTTC. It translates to CASRSPGLAGSNEQFF.

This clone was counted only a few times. CDR3: CASSPGTGGTEAFF. As DNA, the CDR3 is TGTGCCAGTAGTCCCGGGACAGGGGGCACTGAAGCTTTCTTT. J is TRBJ1-1 and V is TRBV19, with TRBD1 matching 11 bases. This CDR3 has 14 residues. Germline CDR1 reads LNHDA; CDR2 reads SQIVND (reference sequence). Trimming took 5 bases from V and 4 from J; bases not matched to a gene: 3.

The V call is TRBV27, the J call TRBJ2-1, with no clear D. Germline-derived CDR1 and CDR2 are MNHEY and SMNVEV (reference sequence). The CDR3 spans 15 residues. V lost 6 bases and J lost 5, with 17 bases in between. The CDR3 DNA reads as TGTGCCAGCAGCCCAAGCGCGTTTAATGACAATGAGCAGTTCTTC. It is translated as CASSPSAFNDNEQFF.

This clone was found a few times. CDR3 residues: CASSTTQGWWTEAFF. CDR3 nucleotide sequence: TGTGCCAGTAGTACGACGCAGGGATGGTGGACTGAAGCTTTCTTT. V usage is TRBV19 and J usage is TRBJ1-1; tentatively, D is TRBD1 (5 bases). With 4 bases removed from V and 5 bases from J, the gap between germline ends came to 17 bases. The CDR3 has 15 residues. Per germline, CDR1 LNHDA and CDR2 SQIVND (reference sequence).

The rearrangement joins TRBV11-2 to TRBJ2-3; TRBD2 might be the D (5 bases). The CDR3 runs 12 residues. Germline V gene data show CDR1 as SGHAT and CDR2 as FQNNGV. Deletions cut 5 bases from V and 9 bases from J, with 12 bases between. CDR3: CASSKPTGTQYF. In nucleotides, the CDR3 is TGTGCCAGCAGCAAACCCACGGGGACGCAGTATTTT.

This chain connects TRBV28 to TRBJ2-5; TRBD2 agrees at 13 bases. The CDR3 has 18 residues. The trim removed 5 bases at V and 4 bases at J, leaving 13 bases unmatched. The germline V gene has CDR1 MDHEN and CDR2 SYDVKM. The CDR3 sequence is CASSPYLRLAGGGETQYF. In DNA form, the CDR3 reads TGTGCCAGCAGTCCCTACCTCAGACTAGCGGGAGGTGGAGAGACCCAGTACTTC.

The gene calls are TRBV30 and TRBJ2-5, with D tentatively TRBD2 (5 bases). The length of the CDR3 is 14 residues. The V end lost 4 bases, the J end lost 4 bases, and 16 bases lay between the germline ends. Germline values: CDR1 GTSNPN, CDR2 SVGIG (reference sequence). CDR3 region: CAWNGGSPGETQYF. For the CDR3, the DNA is TGTGCCTGGAACGGAGGCTCACCGGGAGAGACCCAGTACTTC.

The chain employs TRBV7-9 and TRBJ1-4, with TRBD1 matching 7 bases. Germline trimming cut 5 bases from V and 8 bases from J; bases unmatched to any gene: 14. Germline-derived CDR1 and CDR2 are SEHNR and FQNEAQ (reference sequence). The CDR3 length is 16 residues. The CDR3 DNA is TGTGCCAGCAGCCCCTCGGTTGGCAGGGGGAGGGAAAAACTGTTTTTT. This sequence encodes CASSPSVGRGREKLFF.

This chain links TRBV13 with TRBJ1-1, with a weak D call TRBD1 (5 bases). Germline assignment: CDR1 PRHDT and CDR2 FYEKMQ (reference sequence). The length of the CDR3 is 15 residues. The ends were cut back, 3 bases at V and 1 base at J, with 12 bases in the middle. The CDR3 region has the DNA TGTGCCAGCAGCTTGGACCCTACAGGGAACACTGAAGCTTTCTTT. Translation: CASSLDPTGNTEAFF.